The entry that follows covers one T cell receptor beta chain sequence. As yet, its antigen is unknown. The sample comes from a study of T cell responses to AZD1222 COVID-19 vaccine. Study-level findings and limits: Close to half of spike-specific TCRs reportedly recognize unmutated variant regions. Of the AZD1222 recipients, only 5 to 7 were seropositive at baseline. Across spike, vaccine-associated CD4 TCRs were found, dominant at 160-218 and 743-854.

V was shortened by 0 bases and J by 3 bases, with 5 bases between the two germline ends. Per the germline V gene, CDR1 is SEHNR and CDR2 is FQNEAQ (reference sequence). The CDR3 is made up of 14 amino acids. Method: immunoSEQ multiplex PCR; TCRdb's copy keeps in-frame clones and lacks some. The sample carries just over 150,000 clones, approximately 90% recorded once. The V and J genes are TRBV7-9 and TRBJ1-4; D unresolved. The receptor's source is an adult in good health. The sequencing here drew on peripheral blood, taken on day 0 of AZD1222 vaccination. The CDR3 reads CASSLALPNEKLFF. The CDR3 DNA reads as TGTGCCAGCAGCTTAGCGCTCCCTAATGAAAAACTGTTTTTT.